The entry below gives a single T cell receptor beta chain sequence along with its context. Sequencing used immunoSEQ multiplex PCR; TCRdb keeps in-frame clones, though not all of them. Of about 170,000 clones detected, 70% to 90% appear once; the ten largest clones hold approximately 12%. This sample was taken from a study of control samples from healthy donors and cancer patients. CDR1 and CDR2 from the germline V gene are SGHDT and YYEEEE. V was shortened by 5 bases and J by 0 bases, with 9 bases between the two germline ends. The CDR3 has 14 amino acids. The chain joins TRBV5-6 to TRBJ1-3; D remains ambiguous. Sequences were obtained from blood. The TCR comes from a man aged 30 to 45 in good health. The DNA of the CDR3 is TGTGCCAGCAGGGTGGGAAGCTCTGGAAACACCATATATTTT. Translated: CASRVGSSGNTIYF. The variable domain in full, completed from reference TRBV5-6 and TRBJ1-3, reads DAGVTQSPTHLIKTRGQQVTLRCSPKSGHDTVSWYQQALGQGPQFIFQYYEEEERQRGNFPDRFSGHQFPNYSSELNVNALLLGDSALYLCASRVGSSGNTIYFGEGSWLTVV.